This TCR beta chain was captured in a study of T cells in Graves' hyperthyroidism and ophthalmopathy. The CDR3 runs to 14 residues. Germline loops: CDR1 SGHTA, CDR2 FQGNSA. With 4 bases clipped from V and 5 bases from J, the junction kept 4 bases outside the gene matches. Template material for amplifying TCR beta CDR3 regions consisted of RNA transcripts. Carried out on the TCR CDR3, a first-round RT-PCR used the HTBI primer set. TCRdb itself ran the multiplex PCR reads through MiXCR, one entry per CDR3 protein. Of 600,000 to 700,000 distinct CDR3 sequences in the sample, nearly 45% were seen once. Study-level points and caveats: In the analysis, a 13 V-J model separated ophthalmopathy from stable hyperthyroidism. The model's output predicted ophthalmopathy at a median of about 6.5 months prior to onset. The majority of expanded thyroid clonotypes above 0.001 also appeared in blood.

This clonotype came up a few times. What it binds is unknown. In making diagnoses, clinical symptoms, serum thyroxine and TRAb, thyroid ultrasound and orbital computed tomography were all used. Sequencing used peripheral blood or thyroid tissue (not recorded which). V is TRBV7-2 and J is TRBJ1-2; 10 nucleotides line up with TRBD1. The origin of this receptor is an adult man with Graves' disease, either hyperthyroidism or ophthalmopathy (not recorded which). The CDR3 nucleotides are TGTGCCAGCAGCTCGGACAGGGGGGCTTATGGCTACACCTTC. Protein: CASSSDRGAYGYTF.